The T cell receptor beta chain under discussion was sequenced for a study of blood T cells in healthy people across ages. Study as a whole: Template switching retrieved approximately one barcoded beta molecule for each two T cells. Study outcomes and limitations: No conclusive comparison of naive versus antigen-experienced cells was possible with unsorted PBMCs.

Combining a sample-barcoded 5' primer with a J-beta primer mix, a second PCR ran for roughly 7 to 12 cycles. Every cDNA was tagged by a template-switch adaptor with 12 random nucleotides. TCRdb reprocessed the 5' RACE reads via MiXCR and lists one record per CDR3 protein. The sample includes under 2,000,000 distinct CDR3 sequences, 40% to 55% seen only once; the top ten take about 2.1%. The V gene's germline CDR1 is DFQATT and CDR2 SNEGSKA (reference sequence). The CDR3 is 16 residues long. V lost 0 bases, J lost 6 bases, and 10 bases stayed unmatched. As to this clonotype: As yet, its antigen is unknown.

This sequence joins TRBV20-1 and TRBJ2-2, with TRBD2 matching over 7 bases. This sequence originates from a woman aged 40 to 55 in good health. Sequenced material: blood. CDR3 bases: TGCAGTGCTAGAGATCGGAGAGCGGGGTTGGCCGGGGAGCTGTTTTTT. This encodes CSARDRRAGLAGELFF.